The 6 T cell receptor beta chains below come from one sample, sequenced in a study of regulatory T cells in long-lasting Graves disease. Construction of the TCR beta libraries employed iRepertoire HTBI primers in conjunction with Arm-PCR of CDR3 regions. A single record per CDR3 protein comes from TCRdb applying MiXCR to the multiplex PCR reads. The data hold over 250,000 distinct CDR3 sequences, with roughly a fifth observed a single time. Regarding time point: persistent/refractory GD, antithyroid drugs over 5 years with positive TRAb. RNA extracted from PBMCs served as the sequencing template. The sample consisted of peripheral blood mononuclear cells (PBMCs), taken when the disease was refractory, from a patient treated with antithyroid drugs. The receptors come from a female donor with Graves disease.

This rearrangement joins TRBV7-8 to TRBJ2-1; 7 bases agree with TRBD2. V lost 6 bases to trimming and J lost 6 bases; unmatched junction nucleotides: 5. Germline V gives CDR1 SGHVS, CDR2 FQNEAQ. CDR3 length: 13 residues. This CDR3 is CASRERGPNEQFF. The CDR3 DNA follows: TGTGCCAGCAGGGAGCGGGGTCCCAATGAGCAGTTCTTC.

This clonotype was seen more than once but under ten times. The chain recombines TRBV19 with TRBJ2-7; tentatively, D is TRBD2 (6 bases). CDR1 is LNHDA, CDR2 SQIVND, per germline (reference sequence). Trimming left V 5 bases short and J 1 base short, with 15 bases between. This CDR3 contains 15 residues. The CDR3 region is CASSGDLEASYEQYF. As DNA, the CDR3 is TGTGCCAGTAGTGGGGACTTGGAGGCTTCCTACGAGCAGTACTTC.

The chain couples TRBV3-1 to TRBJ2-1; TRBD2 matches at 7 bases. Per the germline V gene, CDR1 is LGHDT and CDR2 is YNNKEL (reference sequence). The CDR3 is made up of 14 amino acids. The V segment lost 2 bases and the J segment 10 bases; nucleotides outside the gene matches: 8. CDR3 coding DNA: TGTGCCAGCAGCCAACATAGGACTAGTGGAGAGCAGTTCTTC. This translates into CASSQHRTSGEQFF.

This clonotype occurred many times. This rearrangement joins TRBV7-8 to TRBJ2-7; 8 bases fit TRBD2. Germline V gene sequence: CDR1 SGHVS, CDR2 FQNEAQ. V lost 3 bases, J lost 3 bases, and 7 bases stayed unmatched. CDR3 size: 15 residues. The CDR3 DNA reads TGTGCCAGCAGCTTTGGACTAGCAAGGCTCTACGAGCAGTACTTC. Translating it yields CASSFGLARLYEQYF. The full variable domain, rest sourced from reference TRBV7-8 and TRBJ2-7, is GAGVSQSPRYKVAKRGQDVALRCDPISGHVSLFWYQQALGQGPEFLTYFQNEAQLDKSGLPSDRFFAERPEGSVSTLKIQRTQQEDSAVYLCASSFGLARLYEQYFGPGTRLTVT.

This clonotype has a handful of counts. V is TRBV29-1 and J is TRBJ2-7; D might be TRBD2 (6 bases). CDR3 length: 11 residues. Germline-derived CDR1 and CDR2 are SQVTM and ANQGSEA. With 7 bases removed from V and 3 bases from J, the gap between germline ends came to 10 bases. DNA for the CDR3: TGCAGCGGCAGTAGCGGCTACGAGCAGTACTTC. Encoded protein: CSGSSGYEQYF.

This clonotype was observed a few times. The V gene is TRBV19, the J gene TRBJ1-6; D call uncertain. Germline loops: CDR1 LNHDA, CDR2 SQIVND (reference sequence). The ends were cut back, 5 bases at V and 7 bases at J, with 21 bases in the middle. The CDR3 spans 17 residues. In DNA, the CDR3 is TGTGCCAGTAGTCGCTCGACACTTAGATCTTTGAATTCACCCCTCCACTTT. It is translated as CASSRSTLRSLNSPLHF.